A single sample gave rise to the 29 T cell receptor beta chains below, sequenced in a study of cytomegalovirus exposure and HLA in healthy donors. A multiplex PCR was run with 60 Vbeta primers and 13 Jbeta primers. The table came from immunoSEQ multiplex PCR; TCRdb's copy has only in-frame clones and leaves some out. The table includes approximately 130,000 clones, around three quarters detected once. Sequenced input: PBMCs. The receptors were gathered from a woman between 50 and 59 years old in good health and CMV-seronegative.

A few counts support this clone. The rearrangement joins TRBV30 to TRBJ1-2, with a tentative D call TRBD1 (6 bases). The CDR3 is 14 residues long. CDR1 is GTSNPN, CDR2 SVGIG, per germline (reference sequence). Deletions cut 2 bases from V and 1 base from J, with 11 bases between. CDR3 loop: CAWSPQGGNYGYTF. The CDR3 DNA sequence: TGTGCCTGGAGTCCACAGGGTGGTAACTATGGCTACACCTTC.

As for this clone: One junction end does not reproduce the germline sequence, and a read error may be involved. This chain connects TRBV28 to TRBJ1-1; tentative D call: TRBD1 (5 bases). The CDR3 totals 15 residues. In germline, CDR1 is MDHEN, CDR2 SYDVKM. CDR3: CASILFRAQGGEAFF. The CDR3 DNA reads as TGTGCCAGCATTTTATTCCGGGCCCAGGGAGGTGAAGCTTTCTTT.

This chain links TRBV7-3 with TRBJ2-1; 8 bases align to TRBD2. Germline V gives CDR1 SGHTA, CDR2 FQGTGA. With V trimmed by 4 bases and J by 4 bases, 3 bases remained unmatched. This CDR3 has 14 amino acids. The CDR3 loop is CASSSGLAYNEQFF. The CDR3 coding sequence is TGTGCCAGCAGCTCCGGACTAGCTTACAATGAGCAGTTCTTC.

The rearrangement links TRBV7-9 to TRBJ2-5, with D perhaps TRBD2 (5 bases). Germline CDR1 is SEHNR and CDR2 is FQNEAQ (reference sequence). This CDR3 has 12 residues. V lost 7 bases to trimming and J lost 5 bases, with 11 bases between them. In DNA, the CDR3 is TGTGCCAGCACCGGAGGCGGGGAGACCCAGTACTTC. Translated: CASTGGGETQYF.

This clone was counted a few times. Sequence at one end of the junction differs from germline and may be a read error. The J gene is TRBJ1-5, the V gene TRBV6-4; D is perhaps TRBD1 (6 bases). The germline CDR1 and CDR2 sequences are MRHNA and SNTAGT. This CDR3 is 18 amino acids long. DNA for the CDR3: TGTGCCAGCAGTGACCTAGACAGGAACACTGATAGCAATCAGCCCCAGAATTTT. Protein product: CASSDLDRNTDSNQPQNF.

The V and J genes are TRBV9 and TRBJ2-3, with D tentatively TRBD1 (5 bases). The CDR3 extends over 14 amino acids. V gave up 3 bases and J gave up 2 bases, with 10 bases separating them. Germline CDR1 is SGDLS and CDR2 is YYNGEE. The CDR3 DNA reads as TGTGCCAGCAGCGAGGGGCCTCACACAGATACGCAGTATTTT. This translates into CASSEGPHTDTQYF.

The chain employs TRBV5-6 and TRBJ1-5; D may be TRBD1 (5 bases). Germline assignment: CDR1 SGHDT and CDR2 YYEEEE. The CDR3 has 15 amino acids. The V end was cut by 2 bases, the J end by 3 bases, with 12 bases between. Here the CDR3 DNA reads TGTGCCAGCAGCTTTGGCAGGGCCGCCAATCAGCCCCAGCATTTT. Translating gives CASSFGRAANQPQHF.

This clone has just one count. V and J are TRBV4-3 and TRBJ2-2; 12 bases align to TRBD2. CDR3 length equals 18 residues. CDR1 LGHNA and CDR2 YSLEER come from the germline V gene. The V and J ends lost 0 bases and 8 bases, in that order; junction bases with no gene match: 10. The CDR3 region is CASSQDVGLAGGRGELFF. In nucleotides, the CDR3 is TGCGCCAGCAGCCAAGATGTTGGGCTAGCGGGAGGGCGGGGGGAGCTGTTTTTT.

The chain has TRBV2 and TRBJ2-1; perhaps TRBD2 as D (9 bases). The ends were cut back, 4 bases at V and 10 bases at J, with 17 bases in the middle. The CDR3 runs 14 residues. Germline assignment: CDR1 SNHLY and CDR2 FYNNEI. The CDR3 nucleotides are TGTGCCAGCAGTGCCCAGGGGGCGGGAGGGGAGCAGTTCTTC. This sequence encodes CASSAQGAGGEQFF. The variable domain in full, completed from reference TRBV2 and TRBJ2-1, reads EPEVTQTPSHQVTQMGQEVILRCVPISNHLYFYWYRQILGQKVEFLVSFYNNEISEKSEIFDDQFSVERPDGSNFTLKIRSTKLEDSAMYFCASSAQGAGGEQFFGPGTRLTVL.

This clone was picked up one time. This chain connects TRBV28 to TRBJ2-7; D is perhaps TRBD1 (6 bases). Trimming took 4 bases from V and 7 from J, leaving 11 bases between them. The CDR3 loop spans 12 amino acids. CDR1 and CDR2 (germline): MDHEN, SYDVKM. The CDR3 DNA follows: TGTGCCAGCAGTTCAGGGGTAGGAGAGCAGTACTTC. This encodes CASSSGVGEQYF.

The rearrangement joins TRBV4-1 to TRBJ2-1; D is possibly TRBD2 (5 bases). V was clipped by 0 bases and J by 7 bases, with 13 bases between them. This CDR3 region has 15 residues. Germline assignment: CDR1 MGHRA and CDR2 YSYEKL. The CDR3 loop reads CASSQDSTGWNEQFF. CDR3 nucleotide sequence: TGCGCCAGCAGCCAAGATTCAACGGGGTGGAATGAGCAGTTCTTC.

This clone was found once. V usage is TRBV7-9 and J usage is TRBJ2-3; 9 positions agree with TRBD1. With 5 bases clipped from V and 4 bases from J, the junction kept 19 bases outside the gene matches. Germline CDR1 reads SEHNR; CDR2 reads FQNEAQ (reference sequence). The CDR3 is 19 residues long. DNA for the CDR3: TGTGCCAGCAGCCGAGCACCGGGACAGGGTTCCCTTCGGGCAGATACGCAGTATTTT. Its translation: CASSRAPGQGSLRADTQYF.

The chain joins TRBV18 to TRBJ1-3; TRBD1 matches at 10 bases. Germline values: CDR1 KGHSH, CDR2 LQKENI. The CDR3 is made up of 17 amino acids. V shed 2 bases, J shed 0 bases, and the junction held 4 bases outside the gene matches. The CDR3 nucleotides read TGTGCCAGCTCACCATCGGACAGGGGGACCTCTGGAAACACCATATATTTT. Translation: CASSPSDRGTSGNTIYF.

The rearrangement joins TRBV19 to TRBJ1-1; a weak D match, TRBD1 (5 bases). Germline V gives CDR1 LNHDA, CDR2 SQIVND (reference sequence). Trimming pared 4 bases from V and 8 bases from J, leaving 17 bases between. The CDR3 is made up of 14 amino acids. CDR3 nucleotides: TGTGCCAGTAGTACCTGGAGGGCAGGGAGAGAAGCTTTCTTT. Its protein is CASSTWRAGREAFF.

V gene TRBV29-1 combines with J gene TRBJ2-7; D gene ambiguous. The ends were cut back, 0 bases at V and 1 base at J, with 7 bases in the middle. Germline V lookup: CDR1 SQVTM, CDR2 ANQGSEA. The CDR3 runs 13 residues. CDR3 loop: CSVEDGLSYEQYF. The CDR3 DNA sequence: TGCAGCGTTGAAGATGGCTTATCCTACGAGCAGTACTTC.

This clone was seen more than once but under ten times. The chain's CDR3 is CASSRASGGSYEQYV. The DNA for the CDR3 is TGTGCCAGCAGCCGGGCTAGCGGGGGTTCCTACGAGCAGTACGTC. The chain recombines TRBV6-5 with TRBJ2-7, with TRBD2 identical over 10 bases. V lost 6 bases and J lost 1; bases outside the gene matches: 6. The germline gives CDR1 MNHEY, CDR2 SVGAGI. The CDR3 contains 15 residues.

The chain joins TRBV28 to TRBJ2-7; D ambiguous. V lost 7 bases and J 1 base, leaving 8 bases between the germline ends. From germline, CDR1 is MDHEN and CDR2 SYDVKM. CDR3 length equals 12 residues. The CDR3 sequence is CASNRWSYEQYF. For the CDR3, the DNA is TGTGCCAGCAATCGGTGGTCCTACGAGCAGTACTTC.

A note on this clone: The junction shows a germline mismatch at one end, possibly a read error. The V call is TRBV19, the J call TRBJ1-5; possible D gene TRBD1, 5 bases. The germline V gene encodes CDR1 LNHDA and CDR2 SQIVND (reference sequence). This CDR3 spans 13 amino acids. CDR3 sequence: CASSIQGHQPQNF. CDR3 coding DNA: TGTGCCAGTAGTATCCAGGGCCACCAGCCCCAGAATTTT.

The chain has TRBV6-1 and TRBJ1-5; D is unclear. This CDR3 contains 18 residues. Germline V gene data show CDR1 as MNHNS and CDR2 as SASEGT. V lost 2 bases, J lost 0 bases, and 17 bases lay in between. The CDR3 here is CASSERSPSGASNQPQHF. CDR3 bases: TGTGCCAGCAGTGAAAGGTCCCCTTCGGGAGCTAGCAATCAGCCCCAGCATTTT.

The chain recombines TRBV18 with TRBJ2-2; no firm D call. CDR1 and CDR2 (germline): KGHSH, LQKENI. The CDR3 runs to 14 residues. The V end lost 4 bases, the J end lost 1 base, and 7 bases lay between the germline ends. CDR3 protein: CASSQYMNTGELFF. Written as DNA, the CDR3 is TGTGCCAGCTCACAATATATGAACACCGGGGAGCTGTTTTTT.

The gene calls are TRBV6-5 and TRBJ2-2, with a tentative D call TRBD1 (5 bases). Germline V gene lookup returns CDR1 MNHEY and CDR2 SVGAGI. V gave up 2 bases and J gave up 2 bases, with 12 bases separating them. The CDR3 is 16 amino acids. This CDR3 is CASSYEGDLNTGELFF. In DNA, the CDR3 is TGTGCCAGCAGTTACGAAGGGGATCTAAACACCGGGGAGCTGTTTTTT.

Here the CDR3 DNA reads TGTGCCAGTAGTATAACTAGCGGGAGGGCCACCGGGGAGCTGTTTTTT. It specifies CASSITSGRATGELFF. V is TRBV19 and J is TRBJ2-2; 13 bases map to TRBD2. The germline gives CDR1 LNHDA, CDR2 SQIVND (reference sequence). With V trimmed by 2 bases and J by 4 bases, 1 base remained unmatched. This CDR3 is built from 16 residues.

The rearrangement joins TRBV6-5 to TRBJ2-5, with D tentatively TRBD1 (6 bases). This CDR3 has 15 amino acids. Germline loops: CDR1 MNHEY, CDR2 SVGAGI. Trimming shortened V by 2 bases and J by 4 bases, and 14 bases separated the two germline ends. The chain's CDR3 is CASSYTGPGAETQYF. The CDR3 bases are TGTGCCAGCAGTTACACAGGCCCAGGGGCAGAGACCCAGTACTTC.

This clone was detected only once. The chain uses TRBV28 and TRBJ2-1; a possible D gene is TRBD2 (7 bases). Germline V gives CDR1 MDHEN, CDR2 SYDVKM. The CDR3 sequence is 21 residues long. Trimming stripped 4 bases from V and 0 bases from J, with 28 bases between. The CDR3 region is CASSSTGKPRGGISSYNEQFF. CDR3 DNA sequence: TGTGCCAGCAGTTCGACTGGCAAACCTAGGGGGGGAATAAGCTCCTACAATGAGCAGTTCTTC. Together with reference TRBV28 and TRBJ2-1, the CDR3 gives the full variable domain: DVKVTQSSRYLVKRTGEKVFLECVQDMDHENMFWYRQDPGLGLRLIYFSYDVKMKEKGDIPEGYSVSREKKERFSLILESASTNQTSMYLCASSSTGKPRGGISSYNEQFFGPGTRLTVL.

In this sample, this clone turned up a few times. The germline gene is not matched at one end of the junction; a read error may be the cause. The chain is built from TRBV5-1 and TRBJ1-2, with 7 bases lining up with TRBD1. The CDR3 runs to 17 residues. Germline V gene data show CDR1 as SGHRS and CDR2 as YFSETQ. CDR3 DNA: TGCGCCAGCAGCTCGAAATTACGCCCGACAGGGTGGGGTGGCTACCCCTTC. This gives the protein CASSSKLRPTGWGGYPF. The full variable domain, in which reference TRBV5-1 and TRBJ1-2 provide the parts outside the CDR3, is KAGVTQTPRYLIKTRGQQVTLSCSPISGHRSVSWYQQTPGQGLQFLFEYFSETQRNKGNFPGRFSGRQFSNSRSEMNVSTLELGDSALYLCASSSKLRPTGWGGYPFGSGTRLTVV.

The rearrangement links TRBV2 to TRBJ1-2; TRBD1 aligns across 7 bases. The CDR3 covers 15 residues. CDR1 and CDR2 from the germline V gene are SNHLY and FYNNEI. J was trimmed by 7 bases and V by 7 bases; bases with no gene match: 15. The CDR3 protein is CASTIGAGGYGGYTF. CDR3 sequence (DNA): TGTGCCAGCACCATCGGGGCAGGGGGTTATGGTGGCTACACCTTC.

CDR3: CASRQGVTDSPLHF. CDR3 coding DNA: TGTGCCAGTAGACAGGGGGTTACGGATTCACCCCTCCACTTT. This chain links TRBV28 with TRBJ1-6; 9 nucleotides align to TRBD1. There are 14 residues in the CDR3. Trimming took 9 bases from V and 8 from J; bases not matched to a gene: 8. From germline, CDR1 is MDHEN and CDR2 SYDVKM.

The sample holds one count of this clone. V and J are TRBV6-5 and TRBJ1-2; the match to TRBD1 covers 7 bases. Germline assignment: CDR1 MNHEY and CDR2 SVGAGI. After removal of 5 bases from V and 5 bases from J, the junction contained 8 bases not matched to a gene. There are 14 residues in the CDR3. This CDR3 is CASSQGTAMYGYTF. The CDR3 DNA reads TGTGCCAGCAGTCAAGGGACAGCGATGTATGGCTACACCTTC.

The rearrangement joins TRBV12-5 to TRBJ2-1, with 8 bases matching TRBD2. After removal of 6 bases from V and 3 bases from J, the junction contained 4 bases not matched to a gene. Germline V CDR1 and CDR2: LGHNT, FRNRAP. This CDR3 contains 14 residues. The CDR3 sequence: CASGLAGVYNEQFF. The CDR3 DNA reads TGTGCTAGTGGGCTAGCGGGTGTCTACAATGAGCAGTTCTTC. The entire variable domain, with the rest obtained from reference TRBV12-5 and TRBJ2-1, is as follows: DARVTQTPRHKVTEMGQEVTMRCQPILGHNTVFWYRQTMMQGLELLAYFRNRAPLDDSGMPKDRFSAEMPDATLATLKIQPSEPRDSAVYFCASGLAGVYNEQFFGPGTRLTVL.